This paragraph covers one TCR beta chain sequence. The antigen is unknown. The CDR3 runs 14 residues. Germline CDR1 LNHNV, CDR2 YYDKDF (reference sequence). V was clipped by 5 bases and J by 5 bases; unmatched bases: 6. This sample was taken from a study of cytomegalovirus exposure and HLA in healthy donors. Study findings and constraints: Later on, an analysis tied about 17,000 TCR beta sequences to HLA alleles at 0.05 false discovery rate. A later analysis linked a missense DCLRE1C variant to TCR beta V- and J-gene trimming.

Amplification used 60 Vbeta primers and 13 Jbeta primers. Data came from immunoSEQ multiplex PCR; TCRdb stores just in-frame clones and leaves some out. The sample carries 80,000 to 100,000 clones, 55% to 85% recorded once. The TCR was taken from a woman younger than 30 in good health and CMV-seropositive. The sample was PBMCs. V usage is TRBV15 and J usage is TRBJ1-1, with 9 bases fitting TRBD1. CDR3 coding DNA: TGTGCCACCAGCGGGGACAGGGTATCGACTGAAGCTTTCTTT. Translation gives CATSGDRVSTEAFF. Based on the CDR3 plus reference TRBV15 and TRBJ1-1, the full variable domain is DAMVIQNPRYQVTQFGKPVTLSCSQTLNHNVMYWYQQKSSQAPKLLFHYYDKDFNNEADTPDNFQSRRPNTSFCFLDIRSPGLGDTAMYLCATSGDRVSTEAFFGQGTRLTVV.